One T cell receptor (beta chain) is described in this entry. Its antigen is not identified. The sample belongs to a study of OX40 agonist ivuxolimab in advanced cancers. Across the whole study: Males comprised 82.7% of the group, whose mean age was roughly 64 years (range about 23 to 80). Partial responses were recorded for three patients, including one with hepatocellular carcinoma and two with cutaneous melanoma. Findings of the study overall: The study found among the lowest clonal expansion in partial responders at 0.1-3.0 mg/kg.

Per the germline V gene, CDR1 is SGHAT and CDR2 is FQNNGV. The V gene lost 1 base and the J gene lost 4 bases, with 11 bases spanning the gap. The CDR3 runs to 15 residues. Sampling times: baseline, cycle 4 day 1, cycle 7 day 1. Clones were read by immunoSEQ multiplex PCR, and TCRdb kept only the in-frame ones, dropping some. This table has 20,000 or so clones, approximately 90% appearing once. The input for sequencing was CD4+ or CD8+ T cells sorted from blood, taken in a trial of the OX40 agonist ivuxolimab. The receptor comes from an adult with an advanced solid tumor such as melanoma, head and neck, liver or kidney cancer. The gene calls are TRBV11-2 and TRBJ2-1; D not resolved. In nucleotides, the CDR3 is TGTGCCAGCAGCTTAGCGGCTACTACGTACAATGAGCAGTTCTTC. This encodes CASSLAATTYNEQFF.